This paragraph covers one TCR beta chain sequence. Its recognized antigen is unknown. There are no base qualities to consult, and no much larger clone falls within one base. Participants in the prospective study were enrolled through a virtual design, were aged about 18 to 89 years, and lived in 24 United States geographic areas. In the prospective study, cohorts were assigned on the basis of participant-reported clinical history obtained from a screening survey and a study questionnaire. In the prospective study, mobile phlebotomists collected whole blood, serum and a nasopharyngeal or oropharyngeal swab from each participant. Prospective study participants could optionally give additional blood draws and questionnaires over an approximately two-month period. Blood samples from the prospective study were shipped frozen or at room temperature prior to DNA extraction. The data are from a study of blood T cell repertoires in COVID-19 (dated by TCRdb to 2020 to 2021). Study-level background: Recovered participants in ImmuneRACE Cohort 3 were defined as having two consecutive negative NP/OP PCR tests, clearance from a healthcare professional, or resolution of symptoms. Deeply sampled blood TCRbeta repertoires from subjects exposed to, actively infected with, or recovered from COVID-19 were included in the dataset. Samples came from the ongoing ImmuneRACE study (first 160 participants) plus 1,254 subjects from 6 global collaborators. The repertoires were released in a freely available public database meant as a resource for research on the immune response to SARS-CoV-2. Where available, HLA class I and class II types were obtained from metadata supplied by the sample provider rather than from assay-based typing. The material from the prospective study consisted of cDNA or gDNA derived from T cells, B-cell-depleted T cells, or PBMCs. A de-identified subject ID, COVID-19 status, age in years and sex were almost always included in the sample metadata. The collaborator samples originated in the United States, Italy and Spain and spanned the acute and convalescent phases of COVID-19.

TCRbeta CDR3 regions were amplified from genomic DNA by means of the immunoSEQ Assay, a bias-controlled multiplex PCR. As for the authors' bioinformatics: Within the assay, amplification of reference gene primers was used to estimate how many nucleated cells each sample contained. Sequence reads were collapsed and filtered to measure the absolute abundance of every unique TCRbeta CDR3 rearrangement. For each sample, productive Simpson clonality was calculated by taking the square root of Simpson's diversity index across productive rearrangements. TCRdb mirrors the immuneACCESS table, restricted to in-frame sequences. Some clones are absent from its copies; in checked studies, under half trace to an unresolved V gene, and the reason for the others is unknown. D and trimming were read from the DNA, whereas the V and J calls and clone size are those reported in that table. This sample holds under 150,000 clones; over 70% were observed only once. The ten top clones hold 3% to 4% of the sample.

Findings and caveats that apply to the study as a whole: Clinical and demographic metadata were provided uncurated, with the amount varying by source and participant.

Per the germline V gene (reference sequence), MNHNY is the CDR1 and SVGAGI is the CDR2. The CDR3 sequence holds 16 residues, the cysteine and phenylalanine included. Left in the record is the CDR3 DNA by itself, 48 bases read in frame from the first base. V ends up 0 bases short and J 7 bases short, with an unmatched junction base count of 7. The rearranged segments are TRBV6-6 and TRBJ2-2; 8 bases in the middle match TRBD2. Sequencing was performed on PBMCs or T cells enriched from blood (not recorded which). The receptor was isolated from a man between 45 and 60 years old in a cohort exposed to, infected with or recovered from COVID-19 (not recorded which). The DNA is as follows: TGTGCCAGCAGTTACTCGACCGGGGGGGCAATCGGGGAGCTGTTTTTT. This codes for CASSYSTGGAIGELFF.